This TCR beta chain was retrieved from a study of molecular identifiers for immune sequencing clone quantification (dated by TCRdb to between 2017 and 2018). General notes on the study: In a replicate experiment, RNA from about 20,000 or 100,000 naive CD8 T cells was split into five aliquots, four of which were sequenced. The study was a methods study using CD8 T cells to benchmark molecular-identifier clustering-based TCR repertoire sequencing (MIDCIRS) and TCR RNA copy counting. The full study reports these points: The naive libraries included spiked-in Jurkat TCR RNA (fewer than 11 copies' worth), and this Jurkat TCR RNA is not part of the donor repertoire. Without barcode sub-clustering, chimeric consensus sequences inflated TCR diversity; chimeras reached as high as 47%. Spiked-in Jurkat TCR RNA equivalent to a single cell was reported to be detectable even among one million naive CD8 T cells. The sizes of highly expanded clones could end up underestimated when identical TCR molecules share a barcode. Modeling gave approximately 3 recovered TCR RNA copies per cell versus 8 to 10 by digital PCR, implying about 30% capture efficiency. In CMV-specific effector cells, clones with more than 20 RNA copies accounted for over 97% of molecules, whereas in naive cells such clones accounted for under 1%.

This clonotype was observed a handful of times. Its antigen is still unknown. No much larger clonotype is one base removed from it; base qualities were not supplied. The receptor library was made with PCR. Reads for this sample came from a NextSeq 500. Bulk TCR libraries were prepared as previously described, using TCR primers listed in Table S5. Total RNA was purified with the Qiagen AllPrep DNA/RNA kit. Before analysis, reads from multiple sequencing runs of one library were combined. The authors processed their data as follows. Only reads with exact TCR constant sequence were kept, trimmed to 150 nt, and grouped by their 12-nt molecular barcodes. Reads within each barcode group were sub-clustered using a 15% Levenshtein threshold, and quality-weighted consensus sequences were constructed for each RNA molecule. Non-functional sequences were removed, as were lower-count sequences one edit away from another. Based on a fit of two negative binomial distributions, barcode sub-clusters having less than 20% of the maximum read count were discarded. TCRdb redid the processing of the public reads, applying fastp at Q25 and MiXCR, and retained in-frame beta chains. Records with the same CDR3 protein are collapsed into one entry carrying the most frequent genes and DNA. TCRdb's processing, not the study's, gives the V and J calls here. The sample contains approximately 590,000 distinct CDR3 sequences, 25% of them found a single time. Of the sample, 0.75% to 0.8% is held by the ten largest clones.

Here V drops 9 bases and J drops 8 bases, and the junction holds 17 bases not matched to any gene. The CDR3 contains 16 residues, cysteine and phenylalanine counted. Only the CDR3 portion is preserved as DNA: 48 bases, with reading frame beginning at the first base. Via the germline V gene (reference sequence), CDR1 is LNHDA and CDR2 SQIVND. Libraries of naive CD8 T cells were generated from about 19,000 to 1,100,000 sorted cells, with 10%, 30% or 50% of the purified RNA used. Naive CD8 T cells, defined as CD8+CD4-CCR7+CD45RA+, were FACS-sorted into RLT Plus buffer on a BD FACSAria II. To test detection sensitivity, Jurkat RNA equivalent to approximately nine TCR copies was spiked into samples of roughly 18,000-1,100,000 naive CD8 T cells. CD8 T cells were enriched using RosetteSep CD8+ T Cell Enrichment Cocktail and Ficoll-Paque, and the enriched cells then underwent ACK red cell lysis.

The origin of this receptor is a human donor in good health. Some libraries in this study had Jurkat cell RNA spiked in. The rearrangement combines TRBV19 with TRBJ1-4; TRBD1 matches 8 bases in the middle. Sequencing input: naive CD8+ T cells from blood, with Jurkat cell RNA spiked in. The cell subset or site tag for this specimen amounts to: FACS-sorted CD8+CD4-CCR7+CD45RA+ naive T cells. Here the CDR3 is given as CASKLRTGGLGEKLFF. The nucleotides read TGTGCCAGCAAATTACGTACAGGGGGATTGGGAGAAAAACTGTTTTTT.